The entry below describes one T cell receptor (beta chain). Antigen unknown. Germline V gene sequence: CDR1 SGHVS, CDR2 FNYEAQ. V lost 4 bases and J lost 2, with 15 bases in between. The CDR3 covers 16 residues. This sample was included in a study of blood T cells in healthy people across ages. Study-wide findings and caveats: Diversity of TCR beta correlated strongly with naive T cell percentage. Whereas aged donors had fewer naive CD4+ cells, long-lived donors had more of them and higher diversity.

Sample-barcoded 5' priming and a J-beta primer mix drove a second PCR of roughly 6 to 12 cycles. Every cDNA molecule bore a tag from a template-switch adaptor containing 12 random nucleotides. From the 5' RACE reads, TCRdb called clonotypes with MiXCR, one entry per CDR3 protein. This sample has 550,000 to 600,000 distinct CDR3 sequences; 25% to 30% occur once, and the top ten carry roughly 20%. This sequence originates from a woman between 70 and 85 years old in good health. Sequencing was carried out using blood. The chain employs TRBV7-6 and TRBJ1-5; D is possibly TRBD1 (6 bases). The CDR3 sequence is CASSSDNYRGNQPQHF. The CDR3 DNA follows: TGTGCCAGCAGCTCCGATAACTACAGGGGCAATCAGCCCCAGCATTTT.